This TCR beta chain was obtained from a study of T cells in Graves' hyperthyroidism and ophthalmopathy. The CDR3 sequence is 18 residues long. Germline values: CDR1 MGHRA, CDR2 YSYEKL. The ends lost 3 bases at V and 6 bases at J; junction bases unmatched: 16. In making diagnoses, clinical symptoms, serum thyroxine and TRAb, thyroid ultrasound and orbital computed tomography were all used. Whole-study findings and limits: Before onset, ophthalmopathy was predicted by the model a median around 6.2 months earlier. The majority of expanded thyroid clonotypes above 0.001 also appeared in blood.

Points on this clonotype: Antigen unknown.

TCR beta CDR3 regions were amplified from RNA transcripts. TCR CDR3 underwent first-round RT-PCR with the HTBI primer set. TCRdb analysed the multiplex PCR reads with MiXCR anew, one entry per CDR3 protein. The sample holds a few hundred thousand distinct CDR3 sequences, roughly 45% seen once. The receptor was isolated from an adult woman with Graves' disease, either hyperthyroidism or ophthalmopathy (not recorded which). The genes are TRBV4-1 and TRBJ2-2; 7 nucleotides match TRBD2. What was sequenced was peripheral blood or thyroid tissue (not recorded which). The CDR3 DNA sequence: TGCGCCAGCAGCCACTATACGCACTATGCGGGGGTCGCCGGGGAGCTGTTTTTT. As protein: CASSHYTHYAGVAGELFF.